Sequencing of this TCR beta chain was carried out in a study of T-cell reconstitution after alpha-beta-depleted transplantation in children (dated by TCRdb to the mid-2010s). Background for the entire study: Using TCR repertoire profiling, the study quantitatively followed how T-cell immune reconstitution unfolded in children after TCRalphabeta/CD19-depleted allogeneic hematopoietic cell transplantation.

V gives up 2 bases and J gives up 0 bases, and the segment between their germline ends measures 5 bases. CDR1 and CDR2, looked up from the germline V gene, are SGHRS and YFSETQ. The cysteine opens and the phenylalanine closes a CDR3 of 13 amino acids. The CDR3 DNA has 39 bases and is translated from base 1. This clonotype was observed many times. No cognate antigen has been identified for it. No base-level quality is on record; no much larger clone is a single base apart. The library was produced with PCR. The sequencer listed for this sample is Illumina HiSeq 2500. To normalize quantification of the TCRbeta repertoire, the TCR libraries were built with molecular barcoding that relied on unique molecular identifiers. TCRdb handled the public reads itself, with Q25 trimming in fastp and clone calling in MiXCR, and kept productive beta chains. Rows with one shared CDR3 protein collapse into an entry with the most common genes and DNA. Within this sample are approximately 250,000 distinct CDR3 sequences, with 9% to 10% of them counted one time only. In total, the top ten clones hold around 5% of the sample.

The clonotype was recovered from a human donor who donated a stem cell graft to a child with SCID. The chain links TRBV5-1 with TRBJ1-1, with the identity of the D gene unclear. This sample comprised PBMCs from the stem cell graft donor, obtained from the stem cell graft. The CDR3 here reads CASSFDMNTEAFF. The DNA sequence follows: TGCGCCAGCAGCTTCGATATGAACACTGAAGCTTTCTTT.